This entry lists 11 T cell receptor beta chains sequenced from one sample in a study of cytomegalovirus exposure and HLA in healthy donors. Amplification used 60 Vbeta primers and 13 Jbeta primers. Produced via immunoSEQ multiplex PCR; TCRdb's table is partial and in-frame only. The sample shows 100,000 to 150,000 clones, roughly 82% of them seen only once. Input material: PBMCs. The receptors stem from a man between 45 and 60 years old in good health and CMV-seronegative.

The rearrangement uses TRBV12-2 and TRBJ1-6; the table's D call of TRBD1 was not tested on the DNA. TRBV12-2 is listed as a pseudogene. CDR3 length equals 15 residues. This CDR3 reads CASRYPDTENSPLHF. DNA for the CDR3: TGTGCAAGTCGCTACCCGGACACTGAAAATTCACCCCTCCACTTT.

The chain links TRBV19 to TRBJ1-2; D is unresolved. Trimming pared 3 bases from V and 8 bases from J, leaving 19 bases between. The CDR3 sequence is 15 residues long. Germline loops: CDR1 LNHDA, CDR2 SQIVND (reference sequence). As DNA, the CDR3 is TGTGCCAGTAGTATCCCAGGAAGGCTCCAACGGGGCTACACCTTC. Protein: CASSIPGRLQRGYTF.

This clone showed up just a few times. The rearrangement links TRBV6-1 to TRBJ1-2, with TRBD1 matching 8 bases. Trimming cost V 0 bases and J 3 bases; bases outside gene matches: 3. CDR1 MNHNS and CDR2 SASEGT come from the germline V gene. There are 15 residues in the CDR3. The CDR3 here is CASSEAPGGDYGYTF. The DNA for the CDR3 is TGTGCCAGCAGTGAAGCCCCAGGGGGCGACTATGGCTACACCTTC.

This clone was recorded only once. Sequence at one end of the junction differs from germline and may be a read error. The V gene is TRBV9, the J gene TRBJ1-2; TRBD1 aligns across 9 bases. Germline CDR1 is SGDLS and CDR2 is YYNGEE. The CDR3 extends over 15 amino acids. This chain's CDR3 is CASSVATGGFYDYTF. The CDR3 DNA is TGTGCCAGCAGCGTAGCGACAGGGGGATTCTATGACTACACCTTC.

The genes are TRBV6-5 and TRBJ1-2; perhaps TRBD1 as D (6 bases). The V gene lost 5 bases and the J gene lost 0 bases, with 10 bases spanning the gap. The CDR3 has 14 residues. Per germline, CDR1 MNHEY and CDR2 SVGAGI. The CDR3 DNA reads TGTGCCAGCAGTCCCAGGGGCCCTAACTATGGCTACACCTTC. Protein: CASSPRGPNYGYTF.

The V call is TRBV7-2, the J call TRBJ1-2; D unclear. Germline V CDR1 and CDR2: SGHTA, FQGNSA. V was cut by 0 bases and J by 1 base, with 6 bases left in between. The CDR3 length is 14 residues. CDR3 loop: CASSLAGDNYGYTF. The CDR3 nucleotides read TGTGCCAGCAGCTTAGCAGGAGATAACTATGGCTACACCTTC.

This clone has a handful of counts. The gene calls are TRBV6-6 and TRBJ2-2; 9 nucleotides line up with TRBD2. The CDR3 consists of 15 residues. V lost 4 bases and J lost 7; bases outside the gene matches: 7. The germline CDR1 and CDR2 sequences are MNHNY and SVGAGI (reference sequence). CDR3 amino acids: CASSFGGGAVGELFF. Here the CDR3 DNA reads TGTGCCAGCAGTTTTGGCGGGGGGGCCGTCGGGGAGCTGTTTTTT.

The V and J genes are TRBV6-5 and TRBJ1-6, with TRBD1 as a possible D gene (6 bases). Deletions cut 7 bases from V and 7 bases from J, with 11 bases between. Germline CDR1 MNHEY, CDR2 SVGAGI. CDR3 length: 13 amino acids. CDR3 coding DNA: TGTGCCAGCACACAGGGCAGGAATTCACCCCTCCACTTT. It encodes CASTQGRNSPLHF.

This chain connects TRBV2 to TRBJ1-2; D is undetermined. The ends were cut back, 3 bases at V and 5 bases at J, with 4 bases in the middle. The CDR3 is 11 amino acids. CDR1 SNHLY and CDR2 FYNNEI come from the germline V gene. CDR3: CASSDRYGYTF. CDR3 in DNA: TGTGCCAGCAGTGACCGGTATGGCTACACCTTC.

The chain uses TRBV5-6 and TRBJ1-4, with D perhaps TRBD1 (6 bases). CDR1 is SGHDT and CDR2 is YYEEEE in the germline V gene. Trimming pared 3 bases from V and 7 bases from J, leaving 22 bases between. This CDR3 is built from 17 residues. The CDR3 loop is CASSWPWTVESREKLFF. The CDR3 DNA sequence: TGTGCCAGCAGCTGGCCCTGGACAGTTGAGAGTCGTGAAAAACTGTTTTTT. Full variable domain (outside the CDR3, taken from reference TRBV5-6 and TRBJ1-4): DAGVTQSPTHLIKTRGQQVTLRCSPKSGHDTVSWYQQALGQGPQFIFQYYEEEERQRGNFPDRFSGHQFPNYSSELNVNALLLGDSALYLCASSWPWTVESREKLFFGSGTQLSVL.

The rearrangement joins TRBV19 to TRBJ1-2; 9 bases map to TRBD1. This CDR3 spans 17 amino acids. V was pared by 1 base and J by 7 bases, with 13 bases of the junction left unmatched. CDR1 is LNHDA and CDR2 is SQIVND in the germline V gene (reference sequence). This CDR3 is CASSIVRGTGYLSGYTF. CDR3 sequence (DNA): TGTGCCAGTAGTATAGTCAGAGGGACAGGGTACTTGAGTGGCTACACCTTC.